These 10 T cell receptor beta chains came from one sample sequenced in a study of cytomegalovirus exposure and HLA in healthy donors. With 60 Vbeta and 13 Jbeta primers, the PCR was carried out. Here immunoSEQ multiplex PCR was the method, and the copy in TCRdb shows in-frame clones only, minus some. The repertoire holds 100,000 to 150,000 clones, with roughly two thirds as singletons. Sequenced input: PBMCs. The receptors shown here come from a man younger than 40 in good health and CMV-seropositive.

V gene TRBV19 combines with J gene TRBJ2-3; 11 bases map to TRBD2. CDR3 length: 18 residues. V was pared by 2 bases and J by 3 bases, with 10 bases of the junction left unmatched. Germline V CDR1 and CDR2: LNHDA, SQIVND (reference sequence). Here the CDR3 reads CASSISLAGGPWTDTQYF. DNA of the CDR3: TGTGCCAGTAGTATATCGTTAGCGGGAGGGCCGTGGACAGATACGCAGTATTTT.

The chain links TRBV6-6 to TRBJ2-5, with D tentatively TRBD1 (6 bases). CDR1 and CDR2 from the germline V gene are MNHNY and SVGAGI (reference sequence). This CDR3 spans 14 amino acids. The ends were cut back, 6 bases at V and 0 bases at J, with 11 bases in the middle. The CDR3 region is CASRQTGNQETQYF. The CDR3 DNA sequence: TGTGCCAGCAGACAGACAGGAAACCAAGAGACCCAGTACTTC.

On this clone itself: A read error may account for a junction end that differs from germline. The chain combines TRBV19 with TRBJ2-4, with a tentative D call TRBD2 (6 bases). The germline V gene has CDR1 LNHDA and CDR2 SQIVND (reference sequence). The CDR3 covers 12 residues. This chain's CDR3 is CASSLVGGKRHF. The CDR3 coding sequence is TGTGCCAGTAGTCTCGTTGGGGGGAAGAGGCACTTC.

The chain has TRBV4-1 and TRBJ2-5; 7 bases match TRBD1. The closer fit of TRBJ2-7 to the DNA end suggests the J call may be wrong. Per germline, CDR1 MGHRA and CDR2 YSYEKL. The CDR3 is 17 residues long. This CDR3 is CASSHSPEQGVGYEQYF. Here the CDR3 DNA reads TGCGCCAGCAGCCATTCGCCAGAGCAGGGGGTAGGCTACGAGCAGTACTTC.

This clone has only one observation. The chain recombines TRBV18 with TRBJ1-2; possible D gene TRBD1, 6 bases. The CDR3 runs 12 residues. The V and J ends lost 2 bases and 6 bases respectively, with 7 bases between them. Germline V lookup: CDR1 KGHSH, CDR2 LQKENI. The CDR3 region is CASSPGDNGYTF. As DNA, the CDR3 is TGTGCCAGCTCACCAGGGGACAATGGCTACACCTTC.

V and J are TRBV6-1 and TRBJ2-6; D is unresolved. CDR3 length: 17 amino acids. Germline CDR1 is MNHNS and CDR2 is SASEGT. The ends were cut back, 2 bases at V and 0 bases at J, with 11 bases in the middle. The DNA of the CDR3 is TGTGCCAGCAGTGAATCCAGTCTTCCCTCTGGGGCCAACGTCCTGACTTTC. Translating gives CASSESSLPSGANVLTF.

The J gene is TRBJ2-1, the V gene TRBV30; D remains unclear. Trimming took off 1 base at V and 4 bases at J, with 5 bases between the two ends. CDR3 length equals 12 residues. CDR1 and CDR2 from the germline V gene are GTSNPN and SVGIG (reference sequence). CDR3 coding DNA: TGTGCCTGGAGTGCGACTTACAATGAGCAGTTCTTC. Its translation: CAWSATYNEQFF. Full variable domain (outside the CDR3, taken from reference TRBV30 and TRBJ2-1): SQTIHQWPATLVQPVGSPLSLECTVEGTSNPNLYWYRQAAGRGLQLLFYSVGIGQISSEVPQNLSASRPQDRQFILSSKKLLLSDSGFYLCAWSATYNEQFFGPGTRLTVL.

The chain carries TRBV11-2 and TRBJ2-7; 13 bases are shared with TRBD2. Looked up from germline, CDR1 is SGHAT and CDR2 is FQNNGV. The V segment lost 4 bases and the J segment 6 bases; nucleotides outside the gene matches: 6. The CDR3 has 15 residues. CDR3 sequence: CASSSGLAGVREQYF. The CDR3 bases are TGTGCCAGCAGCTCCGGACTAGCGGGAGTACGCGAGCAGTACTTC.

In regard to this clone: Other DNA variants within this sample encode the same CDR3. The chain uses TRBV6-5 and TRBJ1-1, with a possible D match to TRBD1 (5 bases). CDR1 MNHEY and CDR2 SVGAGI come from the germline V gene. The CDR3 spans 15 residues. V lost 6 bases, J lost 1 base, and 15 bases lay in between. This CDR3 is CASRESGSQNTEAFF. For the CDR3, the DNA is TGTGCCAGCAGAGAGTCAGGGTCACAGAACACTGAAGCTTTCTTT.

CDR3 in DNA: TGTGCCAGCAGCTTAAACGTCGGGTACGAGCAGTACTTC. It is translated as CASSLNVGYEQYF. The rearrangement uses TRBV7-9 and TRBJ2-7; D gene ambiguous. This CDR3 comprises 13 residues. The V end was cut by 2 bases, the J end by 4 bases, with 9 bases between. Germline assignment: CDR1 SEHNR and CDR2 FQNEAQ (reference sequence).